The 10 T cell receptor beta chains reported below all come from one sample, sequenced in a study of shared clonotypes between healthy human individuals. Assay used: immunoSEQ multiplex PCR; TCRdb lists only in-frame clones, some missing. The sample has fewer than 1.8 million clones; 98% are singletons. The material sequenced was naive CD4+ T cells sorted from blood. The subset: CD45RA+ positively selected. The receptors stem from a young man in good health.

V usage is TRBV25-1 and J usage is TRBJ1-5, with D unresolved. The CDR3 contains 13 residues. Between the trimmed V and J ends, which lost 3 bases and 7 bases, there was a span of 10 bases. The germline gives CDR1 MGHDK, CDR2 SYGVNS. This CDR3 reads CASSDQVGQPQHF. The CDR3 DNA sequence: TGTGCCAGCAGTGACCAGGTGGGACAGCCCCAGCATTTT.

CDR3 DNA sequence: TGTGCCAGCAGCTTAGGGATGCTAGCGAGTTCCTACAATGAGCAGTTCTTC. Residues: CASSLGMLASSYNEQFF. This chain uses TRBV7-8 with TRBJ2-1, with a possible D match to TRBD2 (6 bases). Germline CDR1 reads SGHVS; CDR2 reads FQNEAQ. V was trimmed by 1 base and J by 1 base, leaving 14 bases between them. The CDR3 runs to 17 residues.

The chain links TRBV28 to TRBJ1-2; maybe TRBD1 (6 bases). This CDR3 is built from 17 residues. Trimming took 3 bases from V and 0 from J, leaving 17 bases between them. Germline CDR1 reads MDHEN; CDR2 reads SYDVKM. CDR3: CASSFVAGGVANYGYTF. CDR3 DNA: TGTGCCAGCAGTTTTGTTGCGGGGGGCGTAGCTAACTATGGCTACACCTTC.

This chain joins TRBV7-9 and TRBJ2-7, with D perhaps matching TRBD1 (6 bases). Germline values: CDR1 SEHNR, CDR2 FQNEAQ (reference sequence). The CDR3 runs to 14 residues. Trimming took off 0 bases at V and 5 bases at J, with 11 bases between the two ends. The CDR3 is CASSLAGQRHEQYF. CDR3 in DNA: TGTGCCAGCAGCTTAGCTGGACAGCGCCACGAGCAGTACTTC.

This chain connects TRBV2 to TRBJ2-5; D ambiguous. Germline V gene lookup returns CDR1 SNHLY and CDR2 FYNNEI. V was cut by 3 bases and J by 0 bases, with 2 bases left in between. CDR3 size: 12 residues. Here the CDR3 DNA reads TGTGCCAGCAGTGAGTACCAAGAGACCCAGTACTTC. Translating it yields CASSEYQETQYF.

The chain couples TRBV4-2 to TRBJ1-2, with 7 bases lining up with TRBD1. Germline loops: CDR1 LGHNA, CDR2 YNFKEQ. The V segment lost 2 bases and the J segment 4 bases; nucleotides outside the gene matches: 10. The CDR3 extends over 16 amino acids. The CDR3 sequence is CASSQQHDRDFYGYTF. Written as DNA, the CDR3 is TGTGCCAGCAGCCAACAACATGACAGGGATTTCTATGGCTACACCTTC.

J is TRBJ2-3 and V is TRBV6-5, with unresolved D. This CDR3 contains 13 residues. V gave up 6 bases and J gave up 3 bases, with 10 bases separating them. The germline V gene encodes CDR1 MNHEY and CDR2 SVGAGI. CDR3 nucleotide sequence: TGTGCCAGCAGCCCCCAAGGGACAGATACGCAGTATTTT. It translates to CASSPQGTDTQYF.

The chain combines TRBV25-1 with TRBJ1-3, with TRBD1 identical over 9 bases. Germline V gene lookup returns CDR1 MGHDK and CDR2 SYGVNS. There are 14 residues in the CDR3. Trimming cost V 4 bases and J 3 bases; bases outside gene matches: 1. CDR3 region: CASSGDRVGNTIYF. The CDR3 coding sequence is TGTGCCAGCAGTGGGGACAGGGTTGGAAACACCATATATTTT.

The chain is built from TRBV27 and TRBJ2-6; D is unclear. The CDR3 loop spans 16 amino acids. The germline V gene encodes CDR1 MNHEY and CDR2 SMNVEV (reference sequence). V lost 0 bases to trimming and J lost 0 bases, with 6 bases between them. DNA of the CDR3: TGTGCCAGCAGTTTATCCTGGATCTCTGGGGCCAACGTCCTGACTTTC. Amino acids: CASSLSWISGANVLTF.

The gene calls are TRBV5-1 and TRBJ1-5, with no clear D. This CDR3 comprises 14 residues. Germline CDR1 SGHRS, CDR2 YFSETQ. V was shortened by 4 bases and J by 0 bases, with 8 bases between the two germline ends. The CDR3 protein is CASSPLNSNQPQHF. The CDR3 nucleotides are TGCGCCAGCAGCCCATTAAATAGCAATCAGCCCCAGCATTTT.